This TCR beta chain was sequenced in a study of blood T cell repertoires in COVID-19. Study-level background: Samples of COVID-19 (acute and convalescent) were obtained from the United States, Italy and Spain. The analysed material was cDNA or gDNA that came from T cells, B-cell-depleted T cells, or PBMCs.

V lost 2 bases and J 9 bases, leaving 11 bases between the germline ends. CDR1 is MNHEY and CDR2 is SVGAGI in the germline V gene. The CDR3 covers 13 residues. Per the original methods: It was from reference gene primer amplification that nucleated cell counts were estimated. Measured with immunoSEQ multiplex PCR; TCRdb has only the in-frame clones, and not every one. V and J calls and clone size come straight from that table; D and trimming were deduced from the DNA. The sample carries about 210,000 clones, 92% recorded once. The chain recombines TRBV6-5 with TRBJ2-1; the D gene is possibly TRBD2 (5 bases). Sequencing was done on a sample of peripheral blood. The sequence derives from a man aged 25 to 40 with acute or convalescent COVID-19. CDR3: CASSYGARAEQFF. DNA for the CDR3: TGTGCCAGCAGTTACGGAGCGCGGGCTGAGCAGTTCTTC.